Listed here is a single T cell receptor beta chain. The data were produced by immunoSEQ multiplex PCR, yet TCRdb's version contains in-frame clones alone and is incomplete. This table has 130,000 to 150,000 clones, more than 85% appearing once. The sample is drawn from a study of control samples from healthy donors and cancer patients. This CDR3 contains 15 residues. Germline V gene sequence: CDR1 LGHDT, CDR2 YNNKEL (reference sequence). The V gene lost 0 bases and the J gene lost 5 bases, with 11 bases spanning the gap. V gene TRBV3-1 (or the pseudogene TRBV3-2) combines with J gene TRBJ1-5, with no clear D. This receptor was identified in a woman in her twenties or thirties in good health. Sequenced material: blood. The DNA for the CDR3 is TGTGCCAGCAGCCAAGATAGCACAGCTCATCAGCCCCAGCATTTT. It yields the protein CASSQDSTAHQPQHF.